A selection of T cell receptor beta chains follows, all from one sample in a study of T cells in Graves' hyperthyroidism and ophthalmopathy. TCRdb fed the multiplex PCR reads into MiXCR, producing one record per CDR3 protein. This table holds around 560,000 distinct CDR3 sequences, roughly a sixth found once. Sequencing input: blood. These TCRs come from a woman between 18 and 29 years old with Graves' hyperthyroidism. CDR3s include the opening cysteine and the closing phenylalanine or tryptophan. A D gene is named only where the DNA matches it firmly. Clone size is shown for a subset of rows, as once, few, many or a class of expanded clone.

D gene	CDR3 length	J gene	clone size	V gene	CDR3 DNA	CDR3 protein
NA	13	TRBJ2-7	many	TRBV6-2/TRBV6-3	TGTGCCAGCAGCCTACCACGGACTTTCGAGCAGTACTTC	CASSLPRTFEQYF
NA	14	TRBJ1-2	NA	TRBV20-1	TGCAGTGCTAGAAAGGGGGGAACTAACTATGGCTACACCTTC	CSARKGGTNYGYTF
NA	14	TRBJ2-7	NA	TRBV6-1	TGTGCCAGCAGATTCTTGGAGGGATCCTACGAGCAGTACTTC	CASRFLEGSYEQYF
NA	14	TRBJ2-3	NA	TRBV10-3	TGTGCCATCAGCTCCGGTACAGGGTATGATACGCAGTATTTT	CAISSGTGYDTQYF
NA	15	TRBJ1-1	many	TRBV12-3/TRBV12-4	TGTGCCAGCAGTTTCGGGGCAGGGGCGAGTACTGAAGCTTTCTTT	CASSFGAGASTEAFF
NA	13	TRBJ1-1	NA	TRBV29-1	TGCAGCGTTGATTGGTCCATGAACACTGAAGCTTTCTTT	CSVDWSMNTEAFF
NA	12	TRBJ1-1	few	TRBV12-3/TRBV12-4	TGTGCCGGCAGTTTAGCGTGGAATGAAGCTTTCTTT	CAGSLAWNEAFF
TRBD1	12	TRBJ2-4	NA	TRBV3-1	TGTGCCAGCAGCCGACAGGGGGGCATTCACTACTTC	CASSRQGGIHYF
NA	11	TRBJ2-1	NA	TRBV5-1	TGCGCCAGCAGAGCGAGGAATGAGCAGTTCTTC	CASRARNEQFF
NA	11	TRBJ1-2	NA	TRBV28	TGTGCCAGCAGCCGAAATTCTGGCTACACCTTC	CASSRNSGYTF
NA	15	TRBJ1-1	few	TRBV30	TGTGCCTGGACCCAACTTTGGGGCGCGAACACTGAAGCTTTCTTT	CAWTQLWGANTEAFF
TRBD1	13	TRBJ1-2	NA	TRBV2	TGTGCCAGCAGACAGGGGACTTCCTATGGCTACACCTTC	CASRQGTSYGYTF
TRBD1	15	TRBJ1-5	NA	TRBV19	TGTGCCAGTAGGGAGACAGGGGGCGGAAATCAGCCCCAGCATTTT	CASRETGGGNQPQHF
NA	13	TRBJ2-1	NA	TRBV29-1	TGCAGCGCCAAGACATACTCCTACAATGAGCAGTTCTTC	CSAKTYSYNEQFF
NA	13	TRBJ1-1	NA	TRBV9	TGTGCCAGCAGCGTAAAGGTCAACACTGAAGCTTTCTTT	CASSVKVNTEAFF
NA	16	TRBJ2-3	many	TRBV28	TGTGCCAGCAGTAGACTAGCGACAGGGGGATCAGATACGCAGTATTTT	CASSRLATGGSDTQYF
TRBD1	15	TRBJ1-2	many	TRBV12-3/TRBV12-4	TGTGCCAGCAGTTTAGCTCTTGCAGGGGGAAATGGCTACACCTTC	CASSLALAGGNGYTF
NA	16	TRBJ2-7	many	TRBV15	TGTGCCACCAGCAGAGCTATGGGGAGTAGCTCCTACGAGCAGTACTTC	CATSRAMGSSSYEQYF
NA	13	TRBJ1-2	many	TRBV28	TGTGCCAGCAGGGACAGAGATTCCTATGGCTACACCTTC	CASRDRDSYGYTF
TRBD2	15	TRBJ2-2	NA	TRBV19	TGTGCCAGTAAGATAGCGGGAGACTACACCGGGGAGCTGTTTTTT	CASKIAGDYTGELFF
NA	14	TRBJ1-1	many	TRBV5-1	TGCGCCAGCAGCTGGACCTACAGGGCCTTCGAAGCTTTCTTT	CASSWTYRAFEAFF
TRBD2	16	TRBJ2-7	NA	TRBV5-1	TGCGCCAGCAGTTCTCCCGCTAGCGGGATATCCTACGAGCAGTACTTC	CASSSPASGISYEQYF
NA	16	TRBJ1-2	many	TRBV28	TGTGCCAGCAGTTCCCTCACCGGGACGGTGGATGGGGGCTACACCTTC	CASSSLTGTVDGGYTF
TRBD2	14	TRBJ2-7	few	TRBV4-1	TGCGCCAGCAGCCAGACTAGCGGGAGGTTCGAGCAGTACTTC	CASSQTSGRFEQYF
NA	18	TRBJ2-7	few	TRBV7-2	TGTGCCAGCAGCTCCGATAAGTGGGGGGCCCGAACCATTTACGAGCAGTACTTC	CASSSDKWGARTIYEQYF
NA	15	TRBJ1-1	NA	TRBV12-3/TRBV12-4	TGTGCCAGCAGTGTAGCACCCCGGGGGCAAACTGAAGCTTTCTTT	CASSVAPRGQTEAFF
NA	15	TRBJ2-2	NA	TRBV10-3	TGTGCCATCTCCGGGGCCGAGGGTAACACCGGGGAGCTGTTTTTT	CAISGAEGNTGELFF
TRBD1	13	TRBJ2-5	many	TRBV18	TGTGCCAGCTTGCCGGACAGGACGGAGACCCAGTACTTC	CASLPDRTETQYF
TRBD1	16	TRBJ2-1	many	TRBV5-1	TGCGCCAGCAGCTTGGTGGGGACAGGGGCTTACAATGAGCAGTTCTTC	CASSLVGTGAYNEQFF
NA	13	TRBJ2-3	NA	TRBV14	TGTGCCAGCAGCCGACAGCCTTCGGATACGCAGTATTTT	CASSRQPSDTQYF
NA	13	TRBJ1-1	few	TRBV10-3	TGTGCCATCAGTGCGGGGGTGAACACTGAAGCTTTCTTT	CAISAGVNTEAFF
TRBD1	22	TRBJ1-1	many	TRBV6-1	TGTGCCAGCAGTGATAATTTTAGACAGGGCGCTTGGGGTGTCATCCTGAACACTGAAGCTTTCTTT	CASSDNFRQGAWGVILNTEAFF
NA	13	TRBJ1-1	many	TRBV27	TGTGCCAGCAGTCCAAGACAAACTACTGAAGCTTTCTTT	CASSPRQTTEAFF
NA	14	TRBJ1-1	few	TRBV7-2	TGTGCCAGCAGCTTAGCCTGGGAGAACACTGAAGCTTTCTTT	CASSLAWENTEAFF
TRBD2	15	TRBJ2-3	few	TRBV19	TGTGCCAGTAGGACACTAGCGGGGATCCTCGATACGCAGTATTTT	CASRTLAGILDTQYF
NA	15	TRBJ1-2	NA	TRBV6-2/TRBV6-3	TGTGCCAGCAGTTACTCGAGACAGAGGATCCCTGGCTACACCTTC	CASSYSRQRIPGYTF
TRBD2	15	TRBJ2-1	many	TRBV28	TGTGCCAGCAGGGCGCGGGAGCGCTCCTACAATGAGCAGTTCTTC	CASRARERSYNEQFF
TRBD2	15	TRBJ2-1	few	TRBV20-1	TGCAGTGCTACAACTAGCGGGGGGGCTTCCAATGAGCAGTTCTTC	CSATTSGGASNEQFF
NA	15	TRBJ2-2	many	TRBV27	TGTGCCAGCAGTTTTTTCGCTGCGAACACCGGGGAGCTGTTTTTT	CASSFFAANTGELFF
TRBD2	16	TRBJ2-3	NA	TRBV20-1	TGCAGTGCTCAAATGAGCGGGAGGGCCTTCACAGATACGCAGTATTTT	CSAQMSGRAFTDTQYF
NA	13	TRBJ2-3	few	TRBV20-1	TGCAGTGCTAGAGATGTACTGGTGGATACGCAGTATTTT	CSARDVLVDTQYF
TRBD1	15	TRBJ1-2	few	TRBV5-1	TGCGCCAGCAGCTTTACCCAGACAGGGAACTATGGCTACACCTTC	CASSFTQTGNYGYTF
NA	12	TRBJ2-1	many	TRBV28	TGTGCCAGCTCACCCCTAGGGAATGAGCAGTTCTTC	CASSPLGNEQFF
NA	15	TRBJ1-2	NA	TRBV20-1	TGCAGTGCTAGAGATCCGGGACACCCAAGCTATGGCTACACCTTC	CSARDPGHPSYGYTF
NA	14	TRBJ2-3	many	TRBV28	TGTGCCAGCAGAGCACATTCCGAACAGCGGACGCAGTATTTT	CASRAHSEQRTQYF
NA	16	TRBJ2-3	many	TRBV12-3/TRBV12-4	TGTGCCAGCAGTTTTTTGGTGGGGGATAGCACAGATACGCAGTATTTT	CASSFLVGDSTDTQYF
NA	13	TRBJ2-7	many	TRBV20-1	TGCAGTGTTACCGGGACGTCAGCCTACGAGCAGTACTTC	CSVTGTSAYEQYF